The rows below give T cell receptor beta chains drawn from one sample of a study of T cell responses to AZD1222 COVID-19 vaccine. TCRdb keeps only in-frame clones here, not all; method: immunoSEQ multiplex PCR. The data show about 53,000 clones, approximately 88% seen once. The source was peripheral blood, collected on day 0 of AZD1222 vaccination. These receptor sequences come from an adult in good health. The CDR3 runs from the conserved cysteine through the conserved F or W. The order of the fields is J gene, D gene, clone size, V gene, CDR3 DNA, CDR3 protein. The D gene is left open where the match is weak. Size is stated for part of the rows, as once, few or many counts, or as a class when the clone is expanded.

J: TRBJ1-3
D: TRBD1
size: NA
V: TRBV12-5
DNA: TGTGCTAGTGGTTTGGATGGGACAGGGGGAAACACCATATATTTT
CDR3: CASGLDGTGGNTIYF

J: TRBJ2-2
D: TRBD2
size: NA
V: TRBV6-2/TRBV6-3
DNA: TGTGCCAGCAGCCGGGAGGGGCACACCGGGGAGCTGTTTTTT
CDR3: CASSREGHTGELFF

J: TRBJ1-6
D: NA
size: NA
V: TRBV6-5
DNA: TGTGCCAGCAGTTACTCCGACGGAGCCAATTCACCCCTCCACTTT
CDR3: CASSYSDGANSPLHF

J: TRBJ1-1
D: NA
size: NA
V: TRBV5-6
DNA: TGTGCCAGCAGCCTTTTCGCCGGGGGGCAGAACACTGAAGCTTTCTTT
CDR3: CASSLFAGGQNTEAFF

J: TRBJ2-1
D: TRBD2
size: NA
V: TRBV6-4
DNA: TGTGCCAGCAGTGGGACTAGCGGGAGGGCGGCCCGCGGGGAGCAGTTCTTC
CDR3: CASSGTSGRAARGEQFF

J: TRBJ2-5
D: TRBD2
size: NA
V: TRBV27
DNA: TGTGCCAGCAGTTTAGACCTAGCGGGAGGGCGAGAGACCCAGTACTTC
CDR3: CASSLDLAGGRETQYF

J: TRBJ2-5
D: NA
size: once
V: TRBV9
DNA: TGTGCCAGCAGCCTGCGGGACCAAGAGACCCAGTACTTC
CDR3: CASSLRDQETQYF

J: TRBJ2-3
D: NA
size: once
V: TRBV18
DNA: TGTGCCAGCTCACCACTAATCAACCAGGGAGATACGCAGTATTTT
CDR3: CASSPLINQGDTQYF

J: TRBJ1-2
D: NA
size: NA
V: TRBV12-3/TRBV12-4
DNA: TGTGCCAGCAGTTTACAGGGGAGTGATGGCTACACCTTC
CDR3: CASSLQGSDGYTF

J: TRBJ2-5
D: NA
size: NA
V: TRBV19
DNA: TGTGCCAGTAGGAGCCGGGGAGATGGGGCGGAAGAGACCCAGTACTTC
CDR3: CASRSRGDGAEETQYF

J: TRBJ2-2
D: TRBD1
size: NA
V: TRBV30
DNA: TGTGCCCGGGACGGGACAGGGGGGATCAGGGAGCTGTTTTTT
CDR3: CARDGTGGIRELFF

J: TRBJ1-1
D: NA
size: NA
V: TRBV30
DNA: TGTGCCTGGGGCCGAGGCGTCGGCTACAACACTGAAGCTTTCTTT
CDR3: CAWGRGVGYNTEAFF

J: TRBJ1-1
D: NA
size: medium-sized
V: TRBV30
DNA: TGTGCCTGGAGGGCCACTGCGGAACAGAACACTGAAGCTTTCTTT
CDR3: CAWRATAEQNTEAFF

J: TRBJ2-4
D: TRBD2
size: few
V: TRBV7-2
DNA: TGTGCCAGCAGCTTGTACGGGACTAGCGGGAGGGGAGCCAAAAACATTCAGTACTTC
CDR3: CASSLYGTSGRGAKNIQYF

J: TRBJ2-1
D: TRBD2
size: NA
V: TRBV4-3
DNA: TGCGCCAGCAGCCAAGATTTCCGGGAGGGAAGGCATGAGCAGTTCTTC
CDR3: CASSQDFREGRHEQFF

J: TRBJ2-5
D: NA
size: NA
V: TRBV29-1
DNA: TGCAGCGTTGAAGATCGATTTTACCAAGAGACCCAGTACTTC
CDR3: CSVEDRFYQETQYF

J: TRBJ1-2
D: NA
size: NA
V: TRBV18
DNA: TGTGCCAGCTCACGAACATGGGACAATAATAACTATGGCTACACCTTC
CDR3: CASSRTWDNNNYGYTF

J: TRBJ1-1
D: TRBD1
size: NA
V: TRBV11-2
DNA: TGTGCCAGCAGCTGGGAACAGGGGGCGAGGACTGAAGCTTTCTTT
CDR3: CASSWEQGARTEAFF

J: TRBJ1-2
D: TRBD1
size: NA
V: TRBV27
DNA: TGTGCCAGCAGCTGGGACAGGAATGACTATGGCTACACCTTC
CDR3: CASSWDRNDYGYTF

J: TRBJ1-3
D: TRBD1
size: NA
V: TRBV19
DNA: TGTGCCAGTAGTATCGACAGGGGCCCTGGAAACACCATATATTTT
CDR3: CASSIDRGPGNTIYF

J: TRBJ2-7
D: TRBD1
size: NA
V: TRBV12-3/TRBV12-4
DNA: TGTGCCAGCAGTGGACAGGCGGGCTACGAGCAGTACTTC
CDR3: CASSGQAGYEQYF

J: TRBJ2-6
D: NA
size: once
V: TRBV7-3
DNA: TGTGCCAGCAGCTTATGGGGGGATTCCTCTGGGGCCAACGTCCTGACTTTC
CDR3: CASSLWGDSSGANVLTF

J: TRBJ2-7
D: TRBD1
size: NA
V: TRBV5-4
DNA: TGTGCCAGCAGCAGAATGGACAGGGATTTTTACGAGCAGTACTTC
CDR3: CASSRMDRDFYEQYF

J: TRBJ2-2
D: NA
size: NA
V: TRBV7-9
DNA: TGTGCCAGCAGCCCGGGGGACGACACCGGGGAGCTGTTTTTT
CDR3: CASSPGDDTGELFF

J: TRBJ2-3
D: NA
size: NA
V: TRBV18
DNA: TGTGCCAGCTCACCACCGCCGTCATTCACAGATACGCAGTATTTT
CDR3: CASSPPPSFTDTQYF

J: TRBJ1-2
D: NA
size: NA
V: TRBV9
DNA: TGTGCCAGCAGCCGTGGAGTTGGCTACACCTTC
CDR3: CASSRGVGYTF

J: TRBJ1-1
D: TRBD1
size: NA
V: TRBV25-1
DNA: TGTGCCAGCAGTGATTTAGACAGGGGCTACACTGAAGCTTTCTTT
CDR3: CASSDLDRGYTEAFF

J: TRBJ2-3
D: NA
size: NA
V: TRBV6-5
DNA: TGTGCCAGCAGTTACTCGGCTCTAGGCACAGATACGCAGTATTTT
CDR3: CASSYSALGTDTQYF

J: TRBJ2-1
D: TRBD2
size: NA
V: TRBV7-8
DNA: TGTGCCAGCAGCGGAGAGACTAGCGGGAGAGTTGGCAATGAGCAGTTCTTC
CDR3: CASSGETSGRVGNEQFF

J: TRBJ2-1
D: TRBD2
size: NA
V: TRBV27
DNA: TGTGCCAGCACCACTCGGACTAGCGGGAGGGCCGAAGAGCAGTTCTTC
CDR3: CASTTRTSGRAEEQFF

J: TRBJ1-6
D: TRBD1
size: NA
V: TRBV25-1
DNA: TGTGCCAGCAGTGAATCCCAAGACAGGGGAATTCTTAATTCACCCCTCCACTTT
CDR3: CASSESQDRGILNSPLHF

J: TRBJ1-3
D: NA
size: NA
V: TRBV20-1
DNA: TGCAGTGCTAGGATGGTAAACACCATATATTTT
CDR3: CSARMVNTIYF

J: TRBJ2-3
D: TRBD2
size: NA
V: TRBV25-1
DNA: TGTGCCAGCAGTATCGGGAGGGCCTCAGATACGCAGTATTTT
CDR3: CASSIGRASDTQYF

J: TRBJ1-1
D: NA
size: NA
V: TRBV27
DNA: TGTGCCAGCAGTTTTGGGTCAGGACTGTACACTGAAGCTTTCTTT
CDR3: CASSFGSGLYTEAFF

J: TRBJ1-5
D: TRBD1
size: NA
V: TRBV7-9
DNA: TGTGCCAGCAGCTTAGAAGTGTTAGGACAGGGCCGGAGCAATCAGCCCCAGCATTTT
CDR3: CASSLEVLGQGRSNQPQHF

J: TRBJ2-5
D: TRBD1
size: NA
V: TRBV7-2
DNA: TGTGCCAGCAGCCCGCGGACAGGGAGGGAGACCCAGTACTTC
CDR3: CASSPRTGRETQYF

J: TRBJ1-4
D: TRBD1
size: few
V: TRBV4-2
DNA: TGTGCCAGCAGCCAACCTTTCAGGGGGCGGGTAACTAATGAAAAACTGTTTTTT
CDR3: CASSQPFRGRVTNEKLFF

J: TRBJ1-5
D: TRBD1
size: NA
V: TRBV7-9
DNA: TGTGCCAGCAGCTTATTGACCGGGACAGGGGAATATCAGCCCCAGCATTTT
CDR3: CASSLLTGTGEYQPQHF

J: TRBJ1-4
D: NA
size: NA
V: TRBV7-8
DNA: TGTGCCAGCAGCGCTGGACAGATTAATGAAAAACTGTTTTTT
CDR3: CASSAGQINEKLFF

J: TRBJ1-3
D: TRBD1
size: NA
V: TRBV4-3
DNA: TGCGCCAGCAGCCAAGAAAAGGGACAGGGATCAGACACCATATATTTT
CDR3: CASSQEKGQGSDTIYF

J: TRBJ1-6
D: TRBD1
size: few
V: TRBV3-1/TRBV3-2
DNA: TGTGCCAGCAGCACCCGACAGGGACAACCCCTCCACTTT
CDR3: CASSTRQGQPLHF

J: TRBJ1-5
D: NA
size: few
V: TRBV24-1
DNA: TGTGCCACCAGTGACCTATATAGCAATCAGCCCCAGCATTTT
CDR3: CATSDLYSNQPQHF

J: TRBJ2-5
D: TRBD1
size: NA
V: TRBV28
DNA: TGTGCCAGCAGTTTAGCAGGGTGGGACAGAGAGACCCAGTACTTC
CDR3: CASSLAGWDRETQYF

J: TRBJ1-5
D: NA
size: NA
V: TRBV20-1
DNA: TGCAGTGCTAGTCAGCCCCAAAGGCGCAATCAGCCCCAGCATTTT
CDR3: CSASQPQRRNQPQHF

J: TRBJ1-1
D: TRBD1
size: NA
V: TRBV19
DNA: TGTGCCAGTAGCCCGAGGACAGGGGCCGGCTGGAGGACTGAAGCTTTCTTT
CDR3: CASSPRTGAGWRTEAFF

J: TRBJ2-7
D: NA
size: NA
V: TRBV3-1/TRBV3-2
DNA: TGTGCCAGCAGCCAAATTAGCGGCTACGAGCAGTACTTC
CDR3: CASSQISGYEQYF

J: TRBJ1-1
D: TRBD1
size: NA
V: TRBV7-9
DNA: TGTGCCAGCAGCGGGCGACAGGGGGCGTTCGACACTGAAGCTTTCTTT
CDR3: CASSGRQGAFDTEAFF

J: TRBJ1-1
D: NA
size: NA
V: TRBV6-1
DNA: TGTGCCAGCAGTGAGCAGGGGCCGGACACTGAAGCTTTCTTT
CDR3: CASSEQGPDTEAFF

J: TRBJ1-1
D: NA
size: NA
V: TRBV6-2/TRBV6-3
DNA: TGTGCCAGCAGTTACTCAAGAACGAACACTGAAGCTTTCTTT
CDR3: CASSYSRTNTEAFF

J: TRBJ2-1
D: NA
size: NA
V: TRBV7-3
DNA: TGTGCCAGCGGCACAGCGGGTACCTCCTACAATGAGCAGTTCTTC
CDR3: CASGTAGTSYNEQFF

J: TRBJ2-3
D: TRBD2
size: NA
V: TRBV4-2
DNA: TGTGCCAGCAGCCAAGGATTGGGGGCTAGCGGGACGAGGTCTGGAGTGGGTTATACGCAGTATTTT
CDR3: CASSQGLGASGTRSGVGYTQYF

J: TRBJ1-2
D: NA
size: NA
V: TRBV6-6
DNA: TGTGCCAGCAAGAGACAGGACATTAACTATGGCTACACCTTC
CDR3: CASKRQDINYGYTF

J: TRBJ2-3
D: NA
size: NA
V: TRBV3-1/TRBV3-2
DNA: TGTGCCAGCAGCCAAGTTGATACGCAGTATTTT
CDR3: CASSQVDTQYF